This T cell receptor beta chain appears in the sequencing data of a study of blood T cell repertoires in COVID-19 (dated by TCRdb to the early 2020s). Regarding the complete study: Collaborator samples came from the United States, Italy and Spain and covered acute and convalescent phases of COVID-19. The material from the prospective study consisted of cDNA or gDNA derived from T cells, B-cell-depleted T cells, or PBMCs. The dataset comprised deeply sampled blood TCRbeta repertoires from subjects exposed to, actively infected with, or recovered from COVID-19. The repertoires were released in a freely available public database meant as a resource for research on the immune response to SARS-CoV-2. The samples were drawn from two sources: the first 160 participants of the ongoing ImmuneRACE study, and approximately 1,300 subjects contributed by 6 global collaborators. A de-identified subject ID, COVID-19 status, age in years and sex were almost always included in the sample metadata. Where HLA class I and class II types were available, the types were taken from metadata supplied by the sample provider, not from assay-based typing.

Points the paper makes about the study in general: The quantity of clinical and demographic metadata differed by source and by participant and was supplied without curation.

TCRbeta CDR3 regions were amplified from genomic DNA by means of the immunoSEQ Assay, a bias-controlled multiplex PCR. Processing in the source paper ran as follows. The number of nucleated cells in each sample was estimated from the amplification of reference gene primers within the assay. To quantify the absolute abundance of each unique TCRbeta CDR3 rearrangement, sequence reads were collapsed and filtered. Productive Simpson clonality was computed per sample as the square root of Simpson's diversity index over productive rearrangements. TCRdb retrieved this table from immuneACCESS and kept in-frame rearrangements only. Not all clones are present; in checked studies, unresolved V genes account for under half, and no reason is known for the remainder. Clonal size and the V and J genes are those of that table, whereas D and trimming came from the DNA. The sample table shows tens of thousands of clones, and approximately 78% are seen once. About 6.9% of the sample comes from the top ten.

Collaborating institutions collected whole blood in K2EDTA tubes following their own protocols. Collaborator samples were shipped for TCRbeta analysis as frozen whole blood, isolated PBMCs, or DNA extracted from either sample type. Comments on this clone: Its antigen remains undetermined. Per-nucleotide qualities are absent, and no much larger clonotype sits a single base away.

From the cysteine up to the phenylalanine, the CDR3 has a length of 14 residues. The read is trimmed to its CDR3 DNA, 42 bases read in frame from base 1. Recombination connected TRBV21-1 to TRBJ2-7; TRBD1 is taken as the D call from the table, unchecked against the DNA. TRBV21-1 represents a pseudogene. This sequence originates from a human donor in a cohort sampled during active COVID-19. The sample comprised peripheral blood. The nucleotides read TGTGCCAGCAGCGTCCGGGACAGGGCCTACGAGCAGTACTTC. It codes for CASSVRDRAYEQYF.